This TCR beta chain was found in a study of blood T cell repertoires in COVID-19. Sequencing used immunoSEQ multiplex PCR; TCRdb keeps in-frame clones, though not all of them. Of 30,000 or so clones listed, under 90% are singletons. V was trimmed by 4 bases and J by 1 base, leaving 10 bases between them. The CDR3 is 14 amino acids. CDR1 is LNHDA, CDR2 SQIVND, per germline (reference sequence). The source of this sequence is a man over 45 with acute or convalescent COVID-19. The chain couples TRBV19 to TRBJ1-1; D is possibly TRBD1 (5 bases). Material for sequencing was peripheral blood. The CDR3 DNA reads as TGTGCCAGTAGTACCACAGACAGGAACACTGAAGCTTTCTTT. It is translated as CASSTTDRNTEAFF.